The T cell receptor (beta chain) described here comes from a study of blood T cells in healthy people across ages. Study-wide results and caveats: Investigators viewed diversity estimates from one million T cells as underestimates, the study reported.

In its sample, this clonotype was seen a few times. Its antigen is unidentified. Next came a second PCR, run for about 7 to 12 cycles, which used a sample-barcoded 5' primer along with a J-beta primer mix. Each of the cDNA molecules was tagged by a template-switch adaptor with 12 random nucleotides. Each single sample gave us at least 2.5 million CDR3-containing paired-end reads. TCRdb re-analysed the 5' RACE reads in MiXCR, keeping a single row per CDR3 protein. The table has more than 900,000 distinct CDR3 sequences, approximately 25% seen once. The same sample was also studied in work on T cells of mothers and their children.

The clonotype was recovered from a girl aged 2 to 10 in good health. The material sequenced was blood.

CDR3 nucleotides: TGTGCCAGCAGCCCTTCACCGACAGGGGGGAAGTACGAGCAGTACTTC. It encodes CASSPSPTGGKYEQYF. The rearrangement uses TRBV9 and TRBJ2-5; 9 nucleotides match TRBD1. Gene TRBJ2-7 matches the end of the DNA better, so the J call may be wrong. Per the germline V gene, CDR1 is SGDLS and CDR2 is YYNGEE. CDR3 length equals 16 residues.